The 18 T cell receptor beta chains listed next were all sequenced from one sample in a study of CD8+ T cells in alopecia areata. Treatment here: oral pan-JAK inhibitor, 5-10 mg twice daily. Sequencing used cDNA as its template, made by extracting RNA and reverse transcribing it. The repertoire was sequenced with immunoSEQ multiplex PCR; TCRdb's copy has only in-frame clones and lacks some. The table records 150,000 to 250,000 clones, about 60% of them present only once. Sequencing was performed on CD4+ T cells sorted from blood, taken at week 4, from a patient treated with tofacitinib. The origin of the receptors is a human donor with alopecia areata.

The chain links TRBV11-2 to TRBJ2-1, with 8 bases matching TRBD2. The germline CDR1 and CDR2 sequences are SGHAT and FQNNGV. The CDR3 totals 15 residues. V gave up 1 base and J gave up 5 bases; unmatched junction bases: 4. This CDR3 reads CASSLGGGGHNEQFF. The CDR3, as DNA: TGTGCCAGCAGCTTAGGAGGCGGGGGGCACAATGAGCAGTTCTTC.

This chain joins TRBV27 and TRBJ1-5, with 11 bases aligning to TRBD1. Unmatched junction bases numbered 5, after V lost 4 bases and J lost 3 bases. In germline, CDR1 is MNHEY, CDR2 SMNVEV (reference sequence). This CDR3 is 16 amino acids long. As DNA, the CDR3 is TGTGCCAGCAGTTGGACAGGGGGCGGCCTCAATCAGCCCCAGCATTTT. This encodes CASSWTGGGLNQPQHF.

This clone has only a few counts. The chain carries TRBV20-1 and TRBJ2-5; D unresolved. V lost 6 bases and J 5 bases, leaving 10 bases between the germline ends. This CDR3 has 11 residues. Germline V gene data show CDR1 as DFQATT and CDR2 as SNEGSKA (reference sequence). The CDR3 loop is CSALLGETQYF. The DNA for the CDR3 is TGCAGTGCGTTACTTGGGGAGACCCAGTACTTC.

In its sample, this clone was seen a few times. The chain employs TRBV30 and TRBJ1-1; no clear D gene. The CDR3 length is 12 residues. Trimming removed 2 bases at V and 0 bases at J, with 4 bases between. In germline, CDR1 is GTSNPN, CDR2 SVGIG (reference sequence). The chain's CDR3 is CAWSRLNTEAFF. In nucleotides, the CDR3 is TGTGCCTGGAGTCGGTTGAACACTGAAGCTTTCTTT.

This clone occurred once. The chain couples TRBV5-1 to TRBJ2-2, with D uncertain. From germline, CDR1 is SGHRS and CDR2 YFSETQ. The V end was cut by 4 bases, the J end by 1 base, with 5 bases between. The CDR3 contains 13 residues. The chain's CDR3 is CASSRGNTGELFF. CDR3 nucleotide sequence: TGCGCCAGCAGCCGCGGGAACACCGGGGAGCTGTTTTTT.

The CDR3 reads CSVTFRLSNQPQHF. Written as DNA, the CDR3 is TGCAGCGTTACCTTCCGGTTAAGCAATCAGCCCCAGCATTTT. This chain links TRBV29-1 with TRBJ1-5; unclear D gene. Trimming removed 5 bases at V and 1 base at J, with 12 bases between. CDR3 length: 14 residues. Germline CDR1 is SQVTM and CDR2 is ANQGSEA.

The rearrangement uses TRBV7-6 and TRBJ2-7; 7 bases are a match to TRBD1. The CDR3 consists of 13 residues. Trimming at V came to 4 bases and at J to 3 bases, leaving 3 bases not matched to a gene. Germline V gene sequence: CDR1 SGHVS, CDR2 FNYEAQ. The CDR3 nucleotides read TGTGCCAGCAGCTCGACAGGGATCTACGAGCAGTACTTC. This codes for CASSSTGIYEQYF. The variable domain in full, completed from reference TRBV7-6 and TRBJ2-7, reads GAGVSQSPRYKVTKRGQDVALRCDPISGHVSLYWYRQALGQGPEFLTYFNYEAQQDKSGLPNDRFSAERPEGSISTLTIQRTEQRDSAMYRCASSSTGIYEQYFGPGTRLTVT.

The chain employs TRBV12-1 and TRBJ2-2. TRBV12-1 is reported as a pseudogene. The CDR3 covers 12 residues. The CDR3 loop is CASTARGGELFF. CDR3 coding DNA: TGTGCCAGCACGGCGAGGGGCGGGGAGCTGTTTTTT.

This chain joins TRBV18 and TRBJ1-4; possible D gene TRBD1, 5 bases. The CDR3 sequence is 14 residues long. The ends were cut back, 5 bases at V and 5 bases at J, with 12 bases in the middle. Germline CDR1 and CDR2: KGHSH and LQKENI. CDR3 residues: CASSMQGPNEKLFF. The CDR3 region has the DNA TGTGCCAGCTCAATGCAGGGACCCAATGAAAAACTGTTTTTT.

The rearrangement joins TRBV5-1 to TRBJ2-1, with 9 bases fitting TRBD1. Germline CDR1 SGHRS, CDR2 YFSETQ. Trimming removed 4 bases from V and 2 bases from J; junction bases left unmatched: 4. The CDR3 is 15 amino acids. CDR3 protein: CASSPGQGPYNEQFF. As DNA, the CDR3 is TGCGCCAGCAGCCCGGGACAGGGCCCCTACAATGAGCAGTTCTTC.

The genes are TRBV2 and TRBJ1-2, with a tentative D call TRBD1 (6 bases). The CDR3 is 14 amino acids. Trimming took off 5 bases at V and 0 bases at J, with 10 bases between the two ends. CDR1 SNHLY and CDR2 FYNNEI come from the germline V gene. As DNA, the CDR3 is TGTGCCAGCAGTACAGGGAAAGCTAACTATGGCTACACCTTC. Amino acid sequence: CASSTGKANYGYTF.

The chain links TRBV6-6 to TRBJ2-7; D is undetermined. There are 15 residues in the CDR3. Germline V gene data show CDR1 as MNHNY and CDR2 as SVGAGI (reference sequence). The V end was cut by 6 bases, the J end by 2 bases, with 17 bases between. CDR3 protein: CASSSPGRSTYEQYF. In DNA, the CDR3 is TGTGCCAGCAGCTCCCCGGGTAGGTCGACCTACGAGCAGTACTTC.

The chain has TRBV10-3 and TRBJ2-3; D uncertain. This CDR3 region has 14 residues. V shed 4 bases and J shed 1 base, with 9 bases lying between them. The V gene's germline CDR1 is ENHRY and CDR2 SYGVKD. The CDR3 DNA reads as TGTGCCATCAGTGCCGGGCAGGGCACAGATACGCAGTATTTT. Translation: CAISAGQGTDTQYF.

This clone has ten or more counts. The chain carries TRBV19 and TRBJ2-1; D is undetermined. V lost 5 bases to trimming and J lost 5 bases, with 4 bases between them. The CDR3 extends over 11 amino acids. Germline V gene sequence: CDR1 LNHDA, CDR2 SQIVND (reference sequence). This CDR3 is CASSVHNEQFF. In DNA form, the CDR3 reads TGTGCCAGTAGTGTCCACAATGAGCAGTTCTTC.

In its sample, this clone was seen once. Other nucleotide sequences in the sample specify the same CDR3. DNA of the CDR3: TGCAGCGTTGAGGGCAGAGCCACAGATACGCAGTATTTT. This gives the protein CSVEGRATDTQYF. V and J are TRBV29-1 and TRBJ2-3; D not certain. Per the germline V gene, CDR1 is SQVTM and CDR2 is ANQGSEA. CDR3 length: 13 amino acids. V was clipped by 3 bases and J by 2 bases, with 9 bases between them.

The chain is built from TRBV2 and TRBJ2-1; 7 positions agree with TRBD1. CDR1 is SNHLY and CDR2 is FYNNEI in the germline V gene. This CDR3 contains 12 residues. The V segment lost 6 bases and the J segment 5 bases; nucleotides outside the gene matches: 1. The CDR3 DNA reads as TGTGCCAGCAGAGGGACAGACAATGAGCAGTTCTTC. As protein: CASRGTDNEQFF.

CDR3 in amino acids: CATGRSSEFNYGYTF. In DNA, the CDR3 is TGTGCCACCGGGAGATCCTCCGAATTTAACTATGGCTACACCTTC. This chain links TRBV2 with TRBJ1-2; D is ambiguous. V was shortened by 10 bases and J by 1 base, with 19 bases between the two germline ends. CDR1 is SNHLY and CDR2 is FYNNEI in the germline V gene. This CDR3 is built from 15 residues.

The rearrangement uses TRBV7-2 and TRBJ2-5, with TRBD1 identical over 8 bases. From germline, CDR1 is SGHTA and CDR2 FQGNSA. The CDR3 sequence is 14 residues long. V was clipped by 5 bases and J by 2 bases; unmatched bases: 4. The CDR3 loop is CASSLWTGQETQYF. The DNA of the CDR3 is TGTGCCAGCAGCCTGTGGACAGGGCAAGAGACCCAGTACTTC.